A selection of T cell receptor beta chains follows, all from one sample in a study of blood T cell repertoires in COVID-19. Measured with immunoSEQ multiplex PCR; TCRdb has only the in-frame clones, and not every one. The table shows some 380,000 clones, with 87% occurring only once. The sequencing sample was made of PBMCs or T cells enriched from blood (not recorded which). The receptor set was obtained from a man in his thirties or forties who had recovered from COVID-19. CDR3s include the opening cysteine and the closing phenylalanine or tryptophan. A D gene is named only where the DNA matches it firmly. Size tells how often a clone was seen (once, few, many) or the class of an expanded clone, and some rows leave it out.

TRBV30	-	TRBJ2-1	-	CAHKPQVVSNEQFF	TGTGCCCATAAACCCCAAGTAGTGAGCAATGAGCAGTTCTTC
TRBV11-2	-	TRBJ1-1	-	CASSFTKGHKNTEAFF	TGTGCCAGCAGCTTTACGAAGGGACACAAGAACACTGAAGCTTTCTTT
TRBV19	-	TRBJ2-3	-	CASSIAGQSLDTQYF	TGTGCCAGTAGTATAGCAGGACAGAGCCTGGATACGCAGTATTTT
TRBV9	few	TRBJ2-1	-	CASSVGSSNEQFF	TGTGCCAGCAGCGTAGGTTCCAGCAATGAGCAGTTCTTC
TRBV20-1	-	TRBJ1-6	-	CSASLQDNSPLHF	TGCAGTGCTAGTTTACAGGATAATTCACCCCTCCACTTT
TRBV3-1/TRBV3-2	-	TRBJ1-3	-	CASSQGTVGNTIYF	TGTGCCAGCAGCCAAGGGACTGTTGGAAACACCATATATTTT
TRBV25-1	-	TRBJ2-7	TRBD1	CASRVTGQGGYEQYF	TGTGCCAGCCGGGTTACGGGACAGGGGGGGTACGAGCAGTACTTC
TRBV18	-	TRBJ1-1	-	CASSPSRDMNTEAFF	TGTGCCAGCTCACCATCGCGGGATATGAACACTGAAGCTTTCTTT
TRBV19	-	TRBJ2-3	-	CASSFGGWGTDTQYF	TGTGCCAGTAGTTTTGGAGGGTGGGGCACAGATACGCAGTATTTT
TRBV7-9	-	TRBJ1-4	TRBD1	CASSLGQGTNEKLFF	TGTGCCAGCAGCTTGGGACAGGGGACTAATGAAAAACTGTTTTTT
TRBV5-1	-	TRBJ2-3	TRBD2	CASRRAGASVFVTQYF	TGCGCCAGCAGACGAGCGGGGGCCTCCGTATTTGTTACGCAGTATTTT
TRBV18	-	TRBJ1-3	-	CASSPTRDPRLGNTIYF	TGTGCCAGCTCACCAACCCGGGATCCGCGGCTCGGAAACACCATATATTTT
TRBV2	-	TRBJ1-2	-	CASSEARYYGYTF	TGTGCCAGCAGTGAAGCCAGATACTATGGCTACACCTTC
TRBV6-5	once	TRBJ1-5	-	CASSYSSFGQPQHF	TGTGCCAGCAGTTACTCGAGTTTCGGGCAGCCCCAGCATTTT
TRBV5-5	-	TRBJ1-2	-	CASSLAVNYGYTF	TGTGCCAGCAGCTTGGCCGTAAACTATGGCTACACCTTC
TRBV18	-	TRBJ1-1	TRBD1	CASSPGTANTEAFF	TGTGCCAGCTCACCCGGGACAGCGAACACTGAAGCTTTCTTT
TRBV7-9	-	TRBJ2-2	TRBD1	CASSPGQGQSGELFF	TGTGCCAGCAGCCCGGGACAGGGACAGTCCGGGGAGCTGTTTTTT
TRBV5-4	once	TRBJ2-5	TRBD2	CASSSGLAGTGETQYF	TGTGCCAGCAGCTCAGGACTAGCGGGGACGGGGGAGACCCAGTACTTC
TRBV28	few	TRBJ1-1	-	CASSSVDTEAFF	TGTGCCAGCAGTTCCGTAGACACTGAAGCTTTCTTT
TRBV10-3	once	TRBJ2-6	-	CAISVTGSGANVLTF	TGTGCCATCAGTGTGACAGGATCTGGGGCCAACGTCCTGACTTTC
TRBV7-9	-	TRBJ1-5	TRBD1	CASSLAGQGRSNQPQHF	TGTGCCAGCAGCTTAGCGGGACAGGGAAGGAGCAATCAGCCCCAGCATTTT
TRBV6-2/TRBV6-3	-	TRBJ2-3	-	CASSYRDLAGDTQYF	TGTGCCAGCAGTTACCGGGACTTAGCCGGAGATACGCAGTATTTT
TRBV6-5	-	TRBJ1-1	-	CASSYQLSAGSEAFF	TGTGCCAGCAGTTACCAACTCTCGGCGGGGTCTGAAGCTTTCTTT
TRBV15	-	TRBJ1-4	-	CATSRDLSRGEKLFF	TGTGCCACCAGCAGAGACCTGAGCAGGGGTGAAAAACTGTTTTTT
TRBV6-2/TRBV6-3	-	TRBJ1-1	-	CASSYGSLEAFF	TGTGCCAGCAGTTACGGGAGCCTTGAAGCTTTCTTT
TRBV6-2/TRBV6-3	-	TRBJ1-1	-	CASSHGNTEAFF	TGTGCCAGCAGCCACGGTAACACTGAAGCTTTCTTT
TRBV10-3	-	TRBJ2-7	TRBD2	CATNGRGTPSYEQYF	TGTGCCACCAACGGGAGGGGGACGCCCTCCTACGAGCAGTACTTC
TRBV19	once	TRBJ2-1	-	CASSMGSRAGGEQFF	TGTGCCAGTAGTATGGGGTCCAGGGCCGGGGGTGAGCAGTTCTTC
TRBV18	-	TRBJ1-2	TRBD1	CASSQDRGGYTF	TGTGCCAGCTCACAAGACAGGGGTGGCTACACCTTC